These 10 T cell receptor beta chains share one sample of origin, sequenced in a study of shared clonotypes between healthy human individuals. Profiled with immunoSEQ multiplex PCR; TCRdb holds only in-frame clones, not every one. This sample has about 2 million clones; roughly 95% occur once, and the top ten carry 0.13%. Sequencing used naive CD4+ T cells sorted from blood. Subset denoted: CD45RA+ positively selected. These receptors were taken from a man younger than 35 in good health.

The V and J genes are TRBV5-1 and TRBJ1-4; D may be TRBD1 (6 bases). V lost 4 bases to trimming and J lost 0 bases, with 10 bases between them. Germline V gene lookup returns CDR1 SGHRS and CDR2 YFSETQ. The CDR3 has 15 amino acids. CDR3 protein: CASSGEGATNEKLFF. The CDR3 DNA follows: TGCGCCAGCAGCGGTGAGGGGGCAACTAATGAAAAACTGTTTTTT.

This clone was recorded once. A much larger clonotype is one base distant, so this may be a read error. The chain carries TRBV7-9 and TRBJ2-7; D is possibly TRBD2 (5 bases). Germline V gene sequence: CDR1 SEHNR, CDR2 FQNEAQ (reference sequence). The CDR3 length is 12 residues. CDR3 in DNA: TGTGTCAGCAGCTTAGCGTCCTACGAGCAGTACTTC. It is translated as CVSSLASYEQYF. Together with reference TRBV7-9 and TRBJ2-7, the CDR3 gives the full variable domain: DTGVSQNPRHKITKRGQNVTFRCDPISEHNRLYWYRQTLGQGPEFLTYFQNEAQLEKSRLLSDRFSAERPKGSFSTLEIQRTEQGDSAMYLCVSSLASYEQYFGPGTRLTVT.

This rearrangement joins TRBV5-1 to TRBJ2-5, with a weak D call TRBD2 (5 bases). V lost 4 bases, J lost 2 bases, and 12 bases lay in between. Germline V gives CDR1 SGHRS, CDR2 YFSETQ. The CDR3 is made up of 14 amino acids. Here the CDR3 reads CASSQGGVQETQYF. The CDR3 nucleotides read TGCGCCAGCAGCCAAGGAGGCGTTCAAGAGACCCAGTACTTC.

The chain employs TRBV7-9 and TRBJ2-7, with 7 bases identical to TRBD1. With 5 bases clipped from V and 1 base from J, the junction kept 8 bases outside the gene matches. This CDR3 comprises 15 residues. Germline V lookup: CDR1 SEHNR, CDR2 FQNEAQ (reference sequence). CDR3 bases: TGTGCCAGCAGCCACGGGGACAGAAATTCCTACGAGCAGTACTTC. Protein: CASSHGDRNSYEQYF.

The chain has TRBV18 and TRBJ2-5; 9 bases match TRBD1. This CDR3 region has 16 residues. J lost 5 bases, V lost 3 bases, and 10 bases had no gene match. Germline V lookup: CDR1 KGHSH, CDR2 LQKENI. As DNA, the CDR3 is TGTGCCAGCTCACCGTATGGACAGGGGACGGGGGAGACCCAGTACTTC. Protein sequence: CASSPYGQGTGETQYF. The full variable domain, completed using reference TRBV18 and TRBJ2-5, is NAGVMQNPRHLVRRRGQEARLRCSPMKGHSHVYWYRQLPEEGLKFMVYLQKENIIDESGMPKERFSAEFPKEGPSILRIQQVVRGDSAAYFCASSPYGQGTGETQYFGPGTRLLVL.

With regard to this clone: The sample has other DNA sequences that encode this CDR3 too. V gene TRBV7-6 combines with J gene TRBJ2-2; 7 nucleotides agree with TRBD1. Germline values: CDR1 SGHVS, CDR2 FNYEAQ. The CDR3 has 14 amino acids. The junction had 3 bases not matched to a gene; V was cut back by 3 bases and J by 5 bases. CDR3 loop: CASSLAGGTGELFF. The CDR3 bases are TGTGCCAGCAGCTTGGCAGGGGGTACCGGGGAGCTGTTTTTT.

V and J are TRBV5-4 and TRBJ1-6; 9 bases map to TRBD1. CDR1 is SGHNT, CDR2 YYREEE, per germline (reference sequence). Germline trimming cut 3 bases from V and 14 bases from J; bases unmatched to any gene: 9. This CDR3 comprises 14 residues. Here the CDR3 reads CASSSTGTGWALHF. The CDR3 bases are TGTGCCAGCAGCTCAACCGGGACAGGGTGGGCCCTCCACTTT.

The V gene is TRBV5-6, the J gene TRBJ1-6; 8 bases fit TRBD1. The CDR3 totals 14 residues. Germline CDR1 SGHDT, CDR2 YYEEEE. J was trimmed by 9 bases and V by 3 bases; bases with no gene match: 5. CDR3 amino acids: CASSSGQGSSPLHF. CDR3 in DNA: TGTGCCAGCAGCTCCGGACAGGGCAGTTCACCCCTCCACTTT.

This clone was recorded once. The rearrangement links TRBV2 to TRBJ1-1, with D unresolved. CDR1 and CDR2 (germline): SNHLY, FYNNEI. The CDR3 spans 12 residues. V was trimmed by 7 bases and J by 0 bases, leaving 6 bases between them. CDR3 sequence reads: CASTGMNTEAFF. In DNA, the CDR3 is TGTGCCAGCACCGGGATGAACACTGAAGCTTTCTTT. The full variable domain, with the rest looked up from reference TRBV2 and TRBJ1-1, is EPEVTQTPSHQVTQMGQEVILRCVPISNHLYFYWYRQILGQKVEFLVSFYNNEISEKSEIFDDQFSVERPDGSNFTLKIRSTKLEDSAMYFCASTGMNTEAFFGQGTRLTVV.

This rearrangement joins TRBV28 to TRBJ2-2, with 8 bases fitting TRBD1. With 8 bases clipped from V and 6 bases from J, the junction kept 5 bases outside the gene matches. This CDR3 spans 13 amino acids. Germline loops: CDR1 MDHEN, CDR2 SYDVKM. As DNA, the CDR3 is TGTGCCAGCCAGGGGGCGCGTGCCGGGGAGCTGTTTTTT. Its protein product is CASQGARAGELFF.